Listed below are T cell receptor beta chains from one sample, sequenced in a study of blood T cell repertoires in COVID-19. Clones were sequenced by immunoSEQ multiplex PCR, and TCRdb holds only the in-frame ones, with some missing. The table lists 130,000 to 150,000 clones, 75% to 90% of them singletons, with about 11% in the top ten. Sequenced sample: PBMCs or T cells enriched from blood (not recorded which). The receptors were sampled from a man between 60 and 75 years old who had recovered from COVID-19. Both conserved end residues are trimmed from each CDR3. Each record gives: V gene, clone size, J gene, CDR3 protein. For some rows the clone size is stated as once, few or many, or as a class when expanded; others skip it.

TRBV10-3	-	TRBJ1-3	ATRTGNSGNTIY
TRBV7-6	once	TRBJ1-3	ASSLPPGNTIY
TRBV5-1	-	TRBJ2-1	ASSIAGAVNEQF
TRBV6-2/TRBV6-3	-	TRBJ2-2	ASSSLAGGITGELF
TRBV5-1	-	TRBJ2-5	ASSLTGKIGETQY
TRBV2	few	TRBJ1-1	ASTGQQGLVTEAF
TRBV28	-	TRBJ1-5	ASTNRGQGDQPQH
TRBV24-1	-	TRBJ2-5	ATSDKGQGPQETQY
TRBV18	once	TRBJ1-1	ASSPQPIYPEAF
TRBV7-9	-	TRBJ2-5	ASSAGFTPEETQY
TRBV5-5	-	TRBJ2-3	ASSWRQVGGDTQY
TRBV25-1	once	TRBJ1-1	ASSEWGVRAF
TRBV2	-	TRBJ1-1	ASSERAPQGTEAF
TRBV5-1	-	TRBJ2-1	ASSSGGRSYNEQF
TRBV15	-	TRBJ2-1	ATSRDRGGIGGYNEQF
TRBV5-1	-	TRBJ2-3	ASSLEGLAVSDTQY
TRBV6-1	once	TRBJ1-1	ASSEGIRGWAEAF
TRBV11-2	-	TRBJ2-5	ASSPSGGRAQY
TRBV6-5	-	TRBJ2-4	ASTQSGLNNIQY
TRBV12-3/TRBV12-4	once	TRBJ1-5	ASSRVGGQPQH
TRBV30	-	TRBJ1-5	AWSTGEDQPQH
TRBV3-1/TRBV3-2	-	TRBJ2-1	ASSQRGGTSGSRYNEQF
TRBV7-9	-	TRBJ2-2	ASSFEFNTGELF
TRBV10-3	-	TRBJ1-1	AISPQVSSGTEAF
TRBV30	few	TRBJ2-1	ASDRRGHGEQF
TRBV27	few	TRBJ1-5	ASSVRTDQPQH
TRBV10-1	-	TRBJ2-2	ASSLQDTGELF
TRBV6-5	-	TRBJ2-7	ASNLRGITYEQY
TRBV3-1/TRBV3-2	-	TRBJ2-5	ASSQRSGLETQY
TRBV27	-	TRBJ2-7	ASSRPRGRGYEQY
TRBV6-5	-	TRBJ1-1	ASSSYRSEAF